This T cell receptor (beta chain) was captured in a study of blood T cells in healthy people across ages. Study-wide points: PBMCs that were unsorted prevented a conclusive naive versus antigen-experienced comparison.

The CDR3 totals 14 residues. V shed 7 bases and J shed 2 bases, with 15 bases lying between them. Germline CDR1 and CDR2: MGHDK and SYGVNS. As for this clonotype: Its antigen is not known.

Then a second PCR, running about 6 to 12 cycles, was carried out with a sample-barcoded 5' primer and a J-beta primer mix. Every cDNA molecule bore a tag from a template-switch adaptor containing 12 random nucleotides. TCRdb processed the 5' RACE reads anew with MiXCR; each CDR3 protein has one entry. The sample shows a few hundred thousand distinct CDR3 sequences, 50% to 60% of them seen only once. Material: blood. The chain is built from TRBV25-1 and TRBJ2-7; D remains ambiguous. The source is a man in his fifties or sixties in good health. CDR3 DNA: TGTGCCAGCACCCCTAGGGCGTTGCCCTACGAGCAGTACTTC. Translation gives CASTPRALPYEQYF.